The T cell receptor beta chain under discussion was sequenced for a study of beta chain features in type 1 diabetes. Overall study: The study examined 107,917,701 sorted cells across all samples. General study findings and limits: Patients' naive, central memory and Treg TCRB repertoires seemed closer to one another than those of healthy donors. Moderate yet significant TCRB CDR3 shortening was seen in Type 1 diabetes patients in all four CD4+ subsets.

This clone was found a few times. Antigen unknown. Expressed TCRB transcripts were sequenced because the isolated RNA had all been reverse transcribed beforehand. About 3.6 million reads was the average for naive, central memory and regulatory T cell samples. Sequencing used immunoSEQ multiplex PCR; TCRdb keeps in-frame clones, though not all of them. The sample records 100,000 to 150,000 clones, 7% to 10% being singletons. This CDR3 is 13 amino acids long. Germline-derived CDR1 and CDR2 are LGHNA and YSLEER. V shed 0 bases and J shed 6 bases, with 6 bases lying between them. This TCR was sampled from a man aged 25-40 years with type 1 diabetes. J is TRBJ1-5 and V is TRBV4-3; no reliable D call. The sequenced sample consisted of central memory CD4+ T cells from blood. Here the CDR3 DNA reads TGCGCCAGCAGCCAAGACGAGGGTCAGCCCCAGCATTTT. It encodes CASSQDEGQPQHF.